This entry describes one T cell receptor (beta chain). Its antigen target is currently unknown. Per-nucleotide qualities are absent, and no much larger clonotype sits a single base away. TCRbeta CDR3 regions were amplified from genomic DNA using the immunoSEQ Assay, a bias-controlled multiplex PCR. The study's own analysis went as follows. Nucleated cell counts per sample were estimated from amplification of reference gene primers within the assay. To quantify the absolute abundance of each unique TCRbeta CDR3 rearrangement, sequence reads were collapsed and filtered. For each sample, productive Simpson clonality was calculated as the square root of Simpson's diversity index across productive rearrangements. As stored in TCRdb, this immuneACCESS dataset retains in-frame rearrangements with V and J assigned. A fraction of the clones does not appear; measured against another copy, unresolved V genes explain less than half of the discrepancy, and the remainder lacks a known reason. V and J calls plus clone size are reproduced from that table; the DNA served to infer D and trimming. This sample gives 300,000 or so clones in total; around nine tenths of them show up just once. Of the sample, 2% to 3% falls within the top ten clones.

In the prospective study, participants were roughly 18 to 89 years old, resided in about two dozen geographic areas of the United States, and were enrolled through a virtual design. In the prospective study, participants were assigned to cohorts based on the clinical history participants reported in a screening survey and a study questionnaire. Recovered participants in ImmuneRACE Cohort 3 were defined as having two consecutive negative NP/OP PCR tests, clearance from a healthcare professional, or resolution of symptoms. Mobile phlebotomists in the prospective study collected whole blood, serum and a nasopharyngeal or oropharyngeal swab from every participant. Over a roughly 2-month period, participants in the prospective study had the option of providing additional blood draws and questionnaires. Before DNA extraction, blood samples from the prospective study were shipped at room temperature or frozen.

This entry belongs to a study of blood T cell repertoires in COVID-19 (dated by TCRdb to the early 2020s). Concerning the study at large: Samples from collaborators originated in the United States, Italy and Spain and spanned both the acute and convalescent phases of COVID-19. The material from the prospective study consisted of cDNA or gDNA derived from T cells, B-cell-depleted T cells, or PBMCs. The repertoires were released in a freely available public database meant as a resource for research on the immune response to SARS-CoV-2. Where available, HLA class I and class II types were taken from metadata supplied by the sample provider and were not determined by assay-based typing. Subjects who had been exposed to COVID-19, were actively infected with it, or had recovered from it provided the deeply sampled blood TCRbeta repertoires that made up the dataset. The sample metadata nearly always contained a de-identified subject ID, COVID-19 status, age in years and sex. Samples came from the ongoing ImmuneRACE study (first 160 participants) plus 1,254 subjects from 6 global collaborators. Results and caveats for the whole study, not just this receptor: The quantity of clinical and demographic metadata differed by source and by participant and was supplied without curation.

Material for sequencing was PBMCs or T cells enriched from blood (not recorded which). The receptor was derived from a man in his 60s who had recovered from COVID-19.

The CDR3 region reads CASTLEGLEGYTF. In nucleotide form, the sequence is TGTGCCAGCACCCTAGAGGGTTTGGAGGGCTACACCTTC. The chain employs TRBV6-5 and TRBJ1-2; confidence is insufficient to name the D gene. V is cut by 7 bases and J by 8 bases, and the space between the germline ends is 17 bases. CDR1 MNHEY and CDR2 SVGAGI were looked up in the germline V gene. The CDR3, from cysteine to phenylalanine, totals 13 residues. CDR3 DNA only is kept here, 39 bases in frame from base 1.